This TCR beta chain was identified during a study of T cell responses to AZD1222 COVID-19 vaccine. Whole-study results and caveats: Clonal diversity may have been underestimated, and the donors were mostly white British, with more females than males. Two AZD1222 doses significantly raised spike-specific TCR breadth and depth over controls.

This CDR3 spans 13 amino acids. Deletions cut 5 bases from V and 3 bases from J, with 10 bases between. In its sample, this clone was seen once. As yet, its antigen is unknown. Produced via immunoSEQ multiplex PCR; TCRdb's table is partial and in-frame only. The sample has approximately 100,000 clones, under 95% seen once. The sequence came from an adult in good health. The source material was peripheral blood, sampled on day 0 of AZD1222 vaccination. The chain uses TRBV12-3 or TRBV12-4 and TRBJ1-2, with D possibly TRBD1 on 5 matching bases. The CDR3 sequence is CASSVQVDYGYTF. The CDR3 DNA is TGTGCCAGCAGTGTACAGGTGGACTATGGCTACACCTTC.